The clone carrying this T cell receptor (beta chain) appeared a single time. Clones were read by immunoSEQ multiplex PCR, and TCRdb kept only the in-frame ones, dropping some. The sample has some 93,000 clones; roughly 73% are singletons. This record comes from a study of PD-1 blockade in classical Hodgkin lymphoma. Across the whole study: Patients had nivolumab dosed at 3 mg/kg, delivered intravenously every 2 weeks.

Time point meaning: cycle 4 day 1 (C4D1), after more than five weeks of nivolumab. Relapses following autologous stem cell transplantation were seen in all patients, with brentuximab vedotin exposure varying. The CDR3 runs to 14 residues. Trimming stripped 5 bases from V and 5 bases from J, with 16 bases between. The germline V gene has CDR1 SEHNR and CDR2 FQNEAQ (reference sequence). The sample here was peripheral blood mononuclear cells (PBMCs), taken before the fourth cycle of nivolumab. The chain carries TRBV7-9 and TRBJ2-7; D remains unclear. This TCR was recovered from a human donor with classical Hodgkin lymphoma. CDR3 in DNA: TGTGCCAGCAGCCCAGCTCTACGCCCCCACGAGCAGTACTTC. This codes for CASSPALRPHEQYF. The entire variable domain, with the rest obtained from reference TRBV7-9 and TRBJ2-7, is as follows: DTGVSQNPRHKITKRGQNVTFRCDPISEHNRLYWYRQTLGQGPEFLTYFQNEAQLEKSRLLSDRFSAERPKGSFSTLEIQRTEQGDSAMYLCASSPALRPHEQYFGPGTRLTVT.